Listed below are T cell receptor beta chains from one sample, sequenced in a study of somatic mutations in cytotoxic T cells in rheumatoid arthritis. Measured with immunoSEQ multiplex PCR; TCRdb has only the in-frame clones, and not every one. The sample records under 20,000 clones, around 80% being singletons. The sample was CD8+ T cells sorted from blood. The receptor set was obtained from an adult with rheumatoid arthritis. Each CDR3 is given without its conserved first and last residue.

v_call cdr3_aa
TRBV9 ASSAREQF
TRBV12-5 ASGIHPTGREQF
TRBV19 ASKFGYEQY
TRBV7-9 ASSPLDGYEQY
TRBV29-1 SVRTENTGELF
TRBV7-9 ASSPDRATYEQY
TRBV4-1 ASSQVFGRGLDGYT
TRBV19 ASSATGRTTYEQY
TRBV7-2 ASSLEAGGLGETQY
TRBV27 ASSLSPDTQY
TRBV19 ASADPGELF
TRBV30 AILDTSYEQY
TRBV6-6 ASSYVQGLAKNIQY
TRBV7-9 ASSPGKPGANVLT
TRBV30 AWSVFVGKGYT
TRBV29-1 SVSRVNTEAF
TRBV4-1 ASSQHHDSNQPQH
TRBV11-2 ASSLWGANEKLF
TRBV6-5 ASRGQGWDGYT
TRBV12-5 ASGLVGSGAEKLF
TRBV4-1 ASSHIGTEAF
TRBV2 ASNTGLPLH
TRBV19 ASSTGHRSNQPQH
TRBV10-3 AIQGAYEQY
TRBV6-5 ASSSSKNTEAF
TRBV27 ASSPISSYNEQF
TRBV7-9 ASSFRADRGETQY
TRBV10-1 ASSPSLPSYEQY
TRBV7-5 VRSLEGMVPGTEAF
TRBV7-9 ASSPGRSEYEQY
TRBV13 ASSLGRGLYGYT
TRBV6-1 ASSGMFPPGELF
TRBV4-1 ASSQVDRTYEQY